This T cell receptor beta chain was observed in a study of PD-L1 blockade in urothelial cancer. Study context: About nine tenths of the roughly 29 patients comprised males who had bladder-origin urothelial cancer.

The time point is: pretreatment peripheral blood. Patients were diagnosed with urothelial carcinoma, either locally advanced or metastatic. The CDR3 contains 15 residues. Deletions cut 10 bases from V and 2 bases from J, with 20 bases between. The germline V gene has CDR1 SNHLY and CDR2 FYNNEI. This table comes from immunoSEQ multiplex PCR, and its TCRdb copy is limited to in-frame clones, with some not included. Seen here are some 44,000 clones, around 82% observed once, and the top ten hold 15% to 20%. The genes are TRBV2 and TRBJ2-5, with a tentative D call TRBD2 (6 bases). Here the sequenced sample was PBMCs, taken around atezolizumab (anti-PD-L1) treatment. This clonotype originated in a man in his sixties with urothelial cancer. The CDR3 reads CANGSLAVTQETQYF. CDR3 DNA: TGTGCCAACGGCTCACTAGCCGTTACTCAAGAGACCCAGTACTTC.